The TCR beta chain under discussion was sequenced for a study of blood T cells in healthy people across ages. Whole-study results and caveats: Unsorted PBMCs ruled out conclusive naive versus antigen-experienced comparison.

The ends were cut back, 0 bases at V and 5 bases at J, with 6 bases in the middle. The CDR3 has 12 residues. Germline V gives CDR1 DFQATT, CDR2 SNEGSKA (reference sequence). Note on this clonotype: Its antigen is not known.

Sample-barcoded 5' priming and a J-beta primer mix drove a second PCR of 7 to 11 cycles. Every cDNA was tagged by a template-switch adaptor with 12 random nucleotides. TCRdb reprocessed the 5' RACE reads via MiXCR and lists one record per CDR3 protein. Of fewer than 2,000,000 distinct CDR3 sequences in the sample, about 32% are singletons; the top ten hold over 9%. Sequencing was performed on blood. This chain joins TRBV20-1 and TRBJ2-3; D call uncertain. The source of this sequence is a woman aged 30 to 39 in good health. DNA of the CDR3: TGCAGTGCTAGAGATAATGGAGATACGCAGTATTTT. Translating it yields CSARDNGDTQYF.